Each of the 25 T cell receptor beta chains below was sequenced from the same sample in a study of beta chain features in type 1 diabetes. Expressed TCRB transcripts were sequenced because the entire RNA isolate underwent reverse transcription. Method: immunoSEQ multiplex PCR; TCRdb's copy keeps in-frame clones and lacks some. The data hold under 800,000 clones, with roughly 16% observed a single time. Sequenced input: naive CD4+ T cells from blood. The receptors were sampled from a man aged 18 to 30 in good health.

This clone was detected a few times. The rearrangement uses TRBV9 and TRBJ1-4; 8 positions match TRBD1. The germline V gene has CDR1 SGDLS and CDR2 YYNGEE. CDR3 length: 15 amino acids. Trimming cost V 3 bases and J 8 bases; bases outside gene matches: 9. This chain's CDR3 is CASSGGPTGVEKLFF. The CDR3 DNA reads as TGTGCCAGCAGCGGGGGCCCGACAGGGGTCGAAAAACTGTTTTTT.

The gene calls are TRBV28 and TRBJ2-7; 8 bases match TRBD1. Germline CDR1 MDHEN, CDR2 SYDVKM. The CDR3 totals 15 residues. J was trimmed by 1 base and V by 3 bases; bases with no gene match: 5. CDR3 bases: TGTGCCAGCAGTTTTAGGCGGACAGGGTCCTACGAGCAGTACTTC. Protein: CASSFRRTGSYEQYF.

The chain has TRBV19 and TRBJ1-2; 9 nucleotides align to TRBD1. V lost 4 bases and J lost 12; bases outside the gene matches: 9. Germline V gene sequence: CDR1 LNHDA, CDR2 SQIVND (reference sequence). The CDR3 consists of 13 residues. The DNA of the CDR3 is TGTGCCAGTAGTACCGCCGGGACAGGGATGAACACCTTC. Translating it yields CASSTAGTGMNTF.

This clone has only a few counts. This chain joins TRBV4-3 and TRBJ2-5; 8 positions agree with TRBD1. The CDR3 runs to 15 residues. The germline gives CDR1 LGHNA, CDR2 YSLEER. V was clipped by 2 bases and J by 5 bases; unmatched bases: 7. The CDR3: CASSQWQGAFETQYF. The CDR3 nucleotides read TGCGCCAGCAGCCAATGGCAGGGGGCCTTTGAGACCCAGTACTTC.

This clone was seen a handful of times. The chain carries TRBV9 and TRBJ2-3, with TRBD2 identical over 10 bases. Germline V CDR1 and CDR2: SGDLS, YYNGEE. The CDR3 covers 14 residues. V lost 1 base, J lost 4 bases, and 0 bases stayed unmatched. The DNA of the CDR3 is TGTGCCAGCAGCGTACTAGCGGGAGCAGATACGCAGTATTTT. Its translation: CASSVLAGADTQYF.

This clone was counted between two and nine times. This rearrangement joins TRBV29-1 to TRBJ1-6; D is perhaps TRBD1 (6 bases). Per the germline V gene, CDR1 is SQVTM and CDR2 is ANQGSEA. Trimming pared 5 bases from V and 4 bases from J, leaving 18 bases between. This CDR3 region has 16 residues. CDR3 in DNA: TGCAGCGTTCCCTGGACAGTGAGTTGTTATAATTCACCCCTCCACTTT. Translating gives CSVPWTVSCYNSPLHF. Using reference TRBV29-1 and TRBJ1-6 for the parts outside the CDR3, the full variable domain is SAVISQKPSRDICQRGTSLTIQCQVDSQVTMMFWYRQQPGQSLTLIATANQGSEATYESGFVIDKFPISRPNLTFSTLTVSNMSPEDSSIYLCSVPWTVSCYNSPLHFGNGTRLTVT.

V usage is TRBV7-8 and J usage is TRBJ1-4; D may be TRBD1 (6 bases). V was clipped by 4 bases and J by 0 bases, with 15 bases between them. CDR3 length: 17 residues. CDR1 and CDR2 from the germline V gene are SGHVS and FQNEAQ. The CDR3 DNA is TGTGCCAGCAGCTACCCGGGGGGCGTCGCAACTAATGAAAAACTGTTTTTT. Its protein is CASSYPGGVATNEKLFF.

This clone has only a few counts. CDR3 in DNA: TGCGCCAGCAGCCAAGGACAGTCTACTCAGCCCCAGCATTTT. Translating gives CASSQGQSTQPQHF. The chain has TRBV4-3 and TRBJ1-5; the D gene is possibly TRBD1 (5 bases). V was shortened by 1 base and J by 6 bases, with 10 bases between the two germline ends. The CDR3 runs 14 residues. CDR1 and CDR2 from the germline V gene are LGHNA and YSLEER.

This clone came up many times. This chain's CDR3 is CASSPGHTQYF. The CDR3 DNA is TGTGCCAGCAGCCCGGGTCATACGCAGTATTTT. This rearrangement joins TRBV14 to TRBJ2-3; no clear D. V was pared by 4 bases and J by 7 bases, with 6 bases between. The germline CDR1 and CDR2 sequences are SGHDN and FVKESK. The CDR3 extends over 11 amino acids.

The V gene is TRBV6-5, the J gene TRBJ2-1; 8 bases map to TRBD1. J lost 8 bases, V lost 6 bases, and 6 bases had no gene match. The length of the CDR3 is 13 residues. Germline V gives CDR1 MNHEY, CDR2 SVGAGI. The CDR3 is CASRRTGYYEQFF. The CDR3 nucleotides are TGTGCCAGCAGACGGACAGGGTACTATGAGCAGTTCTTC.

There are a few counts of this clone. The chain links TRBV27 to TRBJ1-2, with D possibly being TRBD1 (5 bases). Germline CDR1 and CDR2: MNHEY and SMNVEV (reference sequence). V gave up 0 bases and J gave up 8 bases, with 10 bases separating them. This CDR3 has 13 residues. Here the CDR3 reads CASSLSLGEGYTF. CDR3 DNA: TGTGCCAGCAGTTTATCGCTGGGGGAGGGCTACACCTTC.

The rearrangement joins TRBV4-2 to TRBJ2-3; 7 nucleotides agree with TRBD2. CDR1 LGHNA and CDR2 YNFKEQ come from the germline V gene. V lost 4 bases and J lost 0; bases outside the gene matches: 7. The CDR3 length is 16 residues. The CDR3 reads CASSRNQRGSTDTQYF. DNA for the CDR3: TGTGCCAGCAGCCGGAACCAGCGGGGTAGCACAGATACGCAGTATTTT.

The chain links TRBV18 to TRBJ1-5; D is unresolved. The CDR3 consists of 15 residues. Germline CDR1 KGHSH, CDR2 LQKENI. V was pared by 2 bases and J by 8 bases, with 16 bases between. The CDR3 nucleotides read TGTGCCAGCTCACCAAGAACGGGGAGTAGTAAGCCCCAGCATTTT. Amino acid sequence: CASSPRTGSSKPQHF.

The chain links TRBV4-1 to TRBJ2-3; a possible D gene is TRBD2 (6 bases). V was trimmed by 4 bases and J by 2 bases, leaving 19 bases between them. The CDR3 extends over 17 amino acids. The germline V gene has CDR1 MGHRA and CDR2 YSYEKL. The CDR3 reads CASSLKEGPTLTDTQYF. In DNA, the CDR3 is TGCGCCAGCAGCCTAAAGGAGGGCCCCACCCTCACAGATACGCAGTATTTT.

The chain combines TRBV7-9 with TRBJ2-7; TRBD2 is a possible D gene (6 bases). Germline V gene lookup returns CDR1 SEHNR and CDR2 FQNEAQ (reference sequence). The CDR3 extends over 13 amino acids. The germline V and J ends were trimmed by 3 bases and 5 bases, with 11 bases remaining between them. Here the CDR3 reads CASSFGDSDEQYF. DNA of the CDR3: TGTGCCAGCAGCTTCGGGGACTCGGACGAGCAGTACTTC. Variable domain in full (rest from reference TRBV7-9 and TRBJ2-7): DTGVSQNPRHKITKRGQNVTFRCDPISEHNRLYWYRQTLGQGPEFLTYFQNEAQLEKSRLLSDRFSAERPKGSFSTLEIQRTEQGDSAMYLCASSFGDSDEQYFGPGTRLTVT.

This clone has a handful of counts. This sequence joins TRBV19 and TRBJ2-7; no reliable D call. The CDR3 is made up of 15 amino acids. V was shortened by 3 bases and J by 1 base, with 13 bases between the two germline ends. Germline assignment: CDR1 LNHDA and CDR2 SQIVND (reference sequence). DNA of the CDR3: TGTGCCAGTAGTATGGTAGGGTTTTATTCCTACGAGCAGTACTTC. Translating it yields CASSMVGFYSYEQYF.

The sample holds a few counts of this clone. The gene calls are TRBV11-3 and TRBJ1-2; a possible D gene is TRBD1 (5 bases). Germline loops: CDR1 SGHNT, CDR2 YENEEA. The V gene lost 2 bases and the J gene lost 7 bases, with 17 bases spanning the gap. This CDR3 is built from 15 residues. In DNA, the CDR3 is TGTGCCAGCAGCTTAAAGAAAAGGGGTAAACGTGGCTACACCTTC. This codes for CASSLKKRGKRGYTF.

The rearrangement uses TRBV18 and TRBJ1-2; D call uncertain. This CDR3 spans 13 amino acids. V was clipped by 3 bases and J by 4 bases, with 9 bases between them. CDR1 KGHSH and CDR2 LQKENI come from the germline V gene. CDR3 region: CASSPKHLYGYTF. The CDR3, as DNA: TGTGCCAGCTCACCGAAACACCTCTATGGCTACACCTTC. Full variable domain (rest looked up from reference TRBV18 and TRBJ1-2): NAGVMQNPRHLVRRRGQEARLRCSPMKGHSHVYWYRQLPEEGLKFMVYLQKENIIDESGMPKERFSAEFPKEGPSILRIQQVVRGDSAAYFCASSPKHLYGYTFGSGTRLTVV.

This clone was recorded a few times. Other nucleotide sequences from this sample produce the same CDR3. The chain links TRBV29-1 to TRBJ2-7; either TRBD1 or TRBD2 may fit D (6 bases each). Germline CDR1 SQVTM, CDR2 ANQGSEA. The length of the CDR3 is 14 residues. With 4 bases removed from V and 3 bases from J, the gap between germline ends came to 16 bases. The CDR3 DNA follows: TGCAGCGTTGTGGGGGGCAGGGGTCGCTACGAGCAGTACTTC. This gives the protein CSVVGGRGRYEQYF.

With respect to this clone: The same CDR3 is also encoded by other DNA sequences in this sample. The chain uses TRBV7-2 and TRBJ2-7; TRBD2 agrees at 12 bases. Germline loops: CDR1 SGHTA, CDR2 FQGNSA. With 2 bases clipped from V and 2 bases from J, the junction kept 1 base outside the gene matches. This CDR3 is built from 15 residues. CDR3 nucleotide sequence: TGTGCCAGCAGCTTAACTAGCGGGGGGACCTACGAGCAGTACTTC. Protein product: CASSLTSGGTYEQYF.

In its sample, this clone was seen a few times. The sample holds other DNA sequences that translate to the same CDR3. In DNA, the CDR3 is TGTGCCAGCTCACTTACTATGAACACTGAAGCTTTCTTT. Its translation: CASSLTMNTEAFF. The chain carries TRBV18 and TRBJ1-1; no reliable D call. CDR1 KGHSH and CDR2 LQKENI come from the germline V gene. The ends were cut back, 4 bases at V and 0 bases at J, with 6 bases in the middle. The CDR3 covers 13 residues.

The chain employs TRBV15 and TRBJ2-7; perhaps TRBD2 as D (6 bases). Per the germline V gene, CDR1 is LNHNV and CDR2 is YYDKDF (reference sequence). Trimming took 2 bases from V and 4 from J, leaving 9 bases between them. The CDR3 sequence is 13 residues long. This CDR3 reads CATSRNGGYEQYF. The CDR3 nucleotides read TGTGCCACCAGCAGAAACGGGGGTTACGAGCAGTACTTC.

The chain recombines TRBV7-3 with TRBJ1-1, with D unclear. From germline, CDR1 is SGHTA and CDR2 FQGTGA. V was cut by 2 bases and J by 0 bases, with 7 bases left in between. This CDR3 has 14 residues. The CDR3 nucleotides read TGTGCCAGCAGCTTATACAGTCTGAACACTGAAGCTTTCTTT. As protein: CASSLYSLNTEAFF. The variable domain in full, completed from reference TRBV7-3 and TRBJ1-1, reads GAGVSQTPSNKVTEKGKYVELRCDPISGHTALYWYRQSLGQGPEFLIYFQGTGAADDSGLPNDRFFAVRPEGSVSTLKIQRTERGDSAVYLCASSLYSLNTEAFFGQGTRLTVV.

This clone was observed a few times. CDR3 in amino acids: CSVAKAGGDQPQHF. CDR3 sequence (DNA): TGCAGCGTTGCCAAGGCGGGCGGGGATCAGCCCCAGCATTTT. The chain is built from TRBV29-1 and TRBJ1-5; D is unresolved. Germline CDR1 and CDR2: SQVTM and ANQGSEA. This CDR3 is 14 amino acids long. Between the trimmed V and J ends, which lost 4 bases and 5 bases, there was a span of 15 bases. Variable domain in full (rest from reference TRBV29-1 and TRBJ1-5): SAVISQKPSRDICQRGTSLTIQCQVDSQVTMMFWYRQQPGQSLTLIATANQGSEATYESGFVIDKFPISRPNLTFSTLTVSNMSPEDSSIYLCSVAKAGGDQPQHFGDGTRLSIL.

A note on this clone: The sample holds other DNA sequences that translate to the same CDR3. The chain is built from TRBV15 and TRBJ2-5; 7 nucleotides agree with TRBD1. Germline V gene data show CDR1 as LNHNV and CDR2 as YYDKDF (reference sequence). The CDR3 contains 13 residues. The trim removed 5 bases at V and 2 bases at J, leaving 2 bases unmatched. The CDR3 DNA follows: TGTGCCACCAGCCGGGGACAGCAAGAGACCCAGTACTTC. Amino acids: CATSRGQQETQYF.